The TCR beta chain described here comes from a study of blood T cells in healthy people across ages. This CDR3 region has 14 residues. Germline CDR1 reads MNHEY; CDR2 reads SVGEGT. A J-beta primer mix and a sample-barcoded 5' primer were used in a second PCR of roughly 6 to 12 cycles. Every molecule of cDNA carried a tag from a template-switch adaptor with 12 random nucleotides. MiXCR was run by TCRdb on the 5' RACE reads, yielding one entry per CDR3 protein. Here the sample spans around 500,000 distinct CDR3 sequences, around 27% being singletons. The data were also submitted as part of a second study, on T cells of mothers and their children. Per that study: A few healthy Caucasian mothers served as donors, and their six children did as well.

The V gene is TRBV6-2 or TRBV6-3, the J gene TRBJ2-5, with 8 nucleotides matching TRBD1. TRBJ2-7 explains the end of the DNA better; the J call may be wrong. What was sequenced was blood. This clonotype was sampled from a boy younger than 10 in good health. The CDR3 nucleotides read TGTGCCAGCAGTCACCCGGGACAGGCCTACGAGCAGTACTTC. It translates to CASSHPGQAYEQYF.